This TCR beta chain emerged from a study of persistence of HIV-infected CD4 T cells (dated by TCRdb to the early 2020s). Notes on the research overall: The median time the participants had spent on suppressive ART was over six years. The TCR cluster analysis across participants included roughly eight participants for CMV and over 5 participants for Gag. Apart from a couple of participants who underwent leukapheresis at a single time point, peripheral blood samples of up to about 180 mL were collected from participants at multiple time points. Proviral sequencing was used to assess clonality among infected cells, whereas TCRbeta sequencing gauged the clonality of all cells within each sorted population. CMV- and HIV-1 Gag-responding CD4+ T cells were isolated from ART-treated individuals so that antigen-driven clonal expansion of HIV-1-infected cells could be examined.

Concerning this clone itself: No cognate antigen has been identified for it. Base qualities are missing; no much larger clone stands one base away.

Read against the paper, the sample's treatment or condition label means: suppressive antiretroviral therapy. Lysates of CMV-infected fibroblasts at about 10 ug/mL were used to stimulate the cells. CD4+ T cells that responded were sorted based on upregulation of both CD40 ligand and CD69. HIV-1-infected adults in whom suppressive ART had been started during chronic infection were enrolled as participants. Participants had undetectable plasma HIV-1 RNA below 50 copies/mL for at least 4 years. To be included, participants needed a CD4+ T cell count above 400 cells/uL and a positive CMV serology. Before stimulation, PBMCs were isolated using density centrifugation and then depleted of CD8+ T cells. For approximately 18 hours, the CD8-depleted PBMCs were stimulated with anti-CD28/CD49d costimulation, a CD40-blocking antibody, and enfuvirtide to prevent new infections. Cell sorting was performed on a Beckman Coulter MoFlo Legacy or XDP sorter, and dead cells were excluded with propidium iodide. Genomic DNA was extracted with the QIAamp DNA Mini Kit for samples above one million cells, otherwise with the Quick-DNA Microprep Kit.

The immunoSEQ hsTCRB assay version 4 in survey mode was used to sequence TCRbeta repertoires from genomic DNA. Genomic DNA was diluted to around 10 ng/uL, and up to about 1 ug per sample was used for TCRbeta sequencing. On the authors' methods: TCRbeta data analysis was done in ImmunoSeq Analyzer 3.0, and diversity was calculated on productive nucleotide rearrangements. Lower-bound TCR diversity was estimated with the improved Chao index, and clonality with the Gini coefficient using the Immunarch R package. Different nucleotide rearrangements encoding the same CDR3beta amino acid sequence were treated as distinct clonotypes. TCRbeta sequences significantly enriched in antigen-responding cells relative to anti-CD3/anti-CD28-activated cells were identified by differential abundance analysis. TCRs were clustered by predicted peptide-MHC specificity with GLIPH2, both within individual participants and across merged participant data sets. TCRdb took over this immuneACCESS table, retaining in-frame rearrangements with V and J assigned. Such tables are incomplete; in checked studies, under half of the missing clones stem from an unresolved V gene, and the remainder is unexplained. V, J and clone size derive from that table, while D and trimming were established from the DNA sequence. This sample holds about 7,500 clones; roughly 60% were observed only once. Together, the top ten hold roughly 19% of the sample.

The germline V gene (reference sequence) sets CDR1 to SEHNR and CDR2 to FQNEAQ. The junction carries 6 bases between V and J, which are trimmed by 2 bases and 1 base respectively. The CDR3, from cysteine to phenylalanine, totals 13 residues. Only CDR3 DNA remains: 39 bases, in frame from the first base. What the study reported, not specific to this receptor: Enrichment of degenerate expanded CDR3beta sequences was found in antigen-responding cells, suggesting convergent selection of CD4+ responses to CMV and Gag. Within the same sorted populations, how oligoclonal the TCRs were correlated with how oligoclonal the proviruses were. Only a small number of individuals took part in the study, and only a limited range of antigens was tested. Bulk TCR analyses could not be restricted to the rare CMV-responding cells that actually carried HIV-1 proviruses. TCRbeta richness in CMV- and Gag-responding cells was significantly lower than in anti-CD3/anti-CD28-responding cells; CMV-responding cells had higher oligoclonality than CD3/CD28-stimulated and Gag-responding cells.

The starting material was CD4+ T cells sorted from PBMCs after approximately 20-hour stimulation, obtained from a patient who received antiretroviral therapy. The cell subset or site label here, explained by the study, means: CD40L+CD69+ CD4 T cells responding to CMV lysate. Recombination connected TRBV7-9 to TRBJ2-7, with the D gene too uncertain to name. This TCR came from an adult man with HIV who was CMV-seropositive. The CDR3 corresponds to CASSLRISYEQYF. DNA sequence: TGTGCCAGCAGCTTAAGGATTTCCTACGAGCAGTACTTC.